These T cell receptor beta chains were read from a single sample in a study of T cell clonotyping in hematopoietic cell transplantation. Measured with immunoSEQ multiplex PCR; TCRdb has only the in-frame clones, and not every one. The sample lists tens of thousands of clones, around nine tenths occurring once. The specimen was peripheral blood mononuclear cells. These receptors all come from a middle-aged woman in good health. Some clones in this sample may be carry-over from other donors' samples. Each CDR3 is given with its conserved first and last residue. D genes are given only for firm matches.

d_call j_call v_call cdr3_aa
NA TRBJ1-1 TRBV7-9 CASSLSQQTAFF
TRBD1 TRBJ1-1 TRBV19 CASRTGAMNTEAFF
TRBD2 TRBJ2-7 TRBV7-2 CASSLVPSGRGIAYEQYF
NA TRBJ1-5 TRBV29-1 CSVGQGQMSPQHF
TRBD1 TRBJ2-1 TRBV28 CASKGDREGNEQFF
TRBD1 TRBJ1-5 TRBV5-1 CASSWGPGQGASGQPQHF
NA TRBJ1-1 TRBV20-1 CSAYQNTEAFF
TRBD2 TRBJ2-3 TRBV5-6 CASSLLTSTFVETQYF
NA TRBJ2-1 TRBV19 CASSPSGDGDEQFF
TRBD1 TRBJ2-5 TRBV7-2 CASSRHPGQGAKETQYF
NA TRBJ2-7 TRBV29-1 CSVEAGRGSEQYF
NA TRBJ2-1 TRBV14 CASSPFGAYNEQFF
TRBD1 TRBJ1-2 TRBV6-5 CASTNPPGTDGGYTF
NA TRBJ2-1 TRBV28 CASQQDASYNEQFF
NA TRBJ2-7 TRBV11-2 CASSSGPSGEQYF
NA TRBJ2-3 TRBV28 CASSVKGLTSTDTQYF
NA TRBJ1-2 TRBV28 CASSFAVANYGYTF
TRBD1 TRBJ1-5 TRBV19 CASSPNRGGNQPQHF
NA TRBJ1-3 TRBV30 CAWSSRVGNTIYF
TRBD2 TRBJ2-1 TRBV2 CASTRELAGGYEQFF
NA TRBJ1-3 TRBV5-1 CASSLDGPGSGNTIYF
TRBD2 TRBJ2-5 TRBV30 CAWSVLSGETQYF
TRBD1 TRBJ2-1 TRBV6-5 CASSKPPGQGFEQFF
TRBD1 TRBJ2-7 TRBV19 CASSMGQGEYEQYF
NA TRBJ1-5 TRBV19 CASSIRRVQHF
NA TRBJ1-1 TRBV19 CASLRGRDDLGTEAFF
TRBD1 TRBJ2-5 TRBV6-5 CASSTGDTSGTQYF
NA TRBJ1-2 TRBV6-5 CASGGSPLGYTF
TRBD2 TRBJ2-7 TRBV7-6 CASSPSSGGEQYF
TRBD1 TRBJ1-2 TRBV7-2 CASSFGTASYGYTF
NA TRBJ1-3 TRBV9 CASSVAGDGNTIYF
NA TRBJ1-1 TRBV6-6 CASRRTGQGDTEAFF
NA TRBJ2-7 TRBV4-2 CASTVEPDSYEQYF
TRBD1 TRBJ1-2 TRBV28 CASSLTTGQGAIGDYGYTF
NA TRBJ2-2 TRBV19 CASTLLTGLNTGELFF
NA TRBJ1-5 TRBV7-2 CASGFEGQPQHF
NA TRBJ2-7 TRBV7-9 CASSLAGGRNEQYF
TRBD1 TRBJ1-6 TRBV30 CACTGVILDSPLHF
NA TRBJ1-5 TRBV19 CASSGGRGQPQHF
NA TRBJ1-1 TRBV19 CASSILNTEAFF
TRBD1 TRBJ2-3 TRBV19 CASSRDTGEGGPDTQYF
TRBD1 TRBJ1-1 TRBV9 CASSVEGQGYTEAFF
NA TRBJ2-7 TRBV5-3 CARRLYEQYF
TRBD2 TRBJ2-1 TRBV5-1 CASSPTSGSYNEQFF
NA TRBJ1-2 TRBV9 CASSDSSGNGYTF
NA TRBJ2-4 TRBV6-6 CASSYSRTSTEGYF
TRBD1 TRBJ1-4 TRBV6-5 CASSYSWTGWNEKLFF
NA TRBJ2-3 TRBV7-3 CASSLDSFPDTQYF
TRBD1 TRBJ1-2 TRBV2 CASHEGAQNYGYTF
TRBD1 TRBJ2-5 TRBV30 CAWSVGGGETQYF
NA TRBJ2-3 TRBV27 CASSLYGYTDTQYF
TRBD2 TRBJ2-3 TRBV11-2 CAIRAGGPSDTQYF
NA TRBJ1-2 TRBV9 CASSVEGLGGYGYTF
TRBD2 TRBJ2-7 TRBV7-2 CASGSGSGGEQYF
TRBD1 TRBJ2-5 TRBV25-1 CASSEASWDRMTETQYF